This T cell receptor (beta chain) was identified in a study of long-term antiretroviral therapy in people with HIV. Before DNA extraction, roughly 0.9-11 million cryopreserved PBMC were held in the samples. V was clipped by 0 bases and J by 3 bases, with 11 bases between them. The germline V gene encodes CDR1 LGHNA and CDR2 YSLEER. The CDR3 loop spans 15 amino acids. Survey-level resolution applied to immunoSEQ assay v3.0. Profiling relied on immunoSEQ multiplex PCR, and the TCRdb table lists in-frame clones only, not all of them. The sample has tens of thousands of clones; approximately 90% are singletons.

This clonotype was obtained from a woman in her thirties or forties with HIV. V usage is TRBV4-3 and J usage is TRBJ1-1; D is unclear. This specimen consisted of unsorted PBMCs, obtained 5.2 years after starting antiretroviral therapy. CDR3 loop: CASSQDWRGYTEAFF. The CDR3 DNA reads TGCGCCAGCAGCCAAGATTGGCGGGGATACACTGAAGCTTTCTTT.